Each of the 16 T cell receptor beta chains below was sequenced from the same sample in a study of vaccination and CD4 T cells after COVID-19. Antigens for these TCRs are unknown. The Oncomine TCR Beta short-read assay was what sequenced the DNA obtained from cultured CD4+ T cells. TCRdb redid the calling of the PCR reads with MiXCR, one entry per CDR3 protein. The table shows 25,000 to 30,000 distinct CDR3 sequences, with 40% to 55% occurring only once. Treatment reported: approximately nine-day PBMC culture with coronavirus spike peptide pools or control peptides (ViraFEST assay). Sequencing was performed on CD4+ T cells from blood, cultured in vitro, taken before SARS-CoV-2 vaccination. These receptors were collected from a human donor who received a COVID-19 vaccine.

The chain uses TRBV7-6 and TRBJ2-1; no clear D gene. Germline assignment: CDR1 SGHVS and CDR2 FNYEAQ. There are 14 residues in the CDR3. Trimming stripped 1 base from V and 5 bases from J, with 9 bases between. CDR3 DNA: TGTGCCAGCAGCTTAGTGGGGTCGGACAATGAGCAGTTCTTC. It yields the protein CASSLVGSDNEQFF.

The chain recombines TRBV6-5 with TRBJ2-7; 7 nucleotides agree with TRBD2. The ends lost 2 bases at V and 3 bases at J; junction bases unmatched: 22. CDR3 length: 20 amino acids. Germline V lookup: CDR1 MNHEY, CDR2 SVGAGI. The CDR3 DNA is TGTGCCAGCAGTTACCCGTCCCCCGGGACTACCTATTCCCCTCTCTACGAGCAGTACTTC. It is translated as CASSYPSPGTTYSPLYEQYF.

In this sample, this clonotype turned up once. The rearrangement links TRBV7-2 to TRBJ2-1, with a possible D match to TRBD1 (5 bases). V lost 5 bases and J lost 5, with 16 bases in between. Germline CDR1 SGHTA, CDR2 FQGNSA. The CDR3 totals 15 residues. This chain's CDR3 is CASSLMGLVDNEQFF. In DNA, the CDR3 is TGTGCCAGCAGCCTGATGGGGCTAGTTGACAATGAGCAGTTCTTC.

This clonotype was seen only once. This sequence joins TRBV21-1 and TRBJ1-4; the D call TRBD1 from the table was never checked on the DNA. TRBV21-1 is a listed pseudogene. CDR3 size: 14 residues. This chain's CDR3 is CASRQDRRGEKLFF. CDR3 DNA sequence: TGTGCCAGCAGACAAGACAGAAGGGGTGAAAAACTGTTTTTT.

The chain joins TRBV20-1 to TRBJ1-5, with 8 bases lining up with TRBD1. Germline V gives CDR1 DFQATT, CDR2 SNEGSKA (reference sequence). The V and J ends lost 6 bases and 3 bases, in that order; junction bases with no gene match: 7. This CDR3 has 14 amino acids. The CDR3 nucleotides read TGCAGTGCCTCCGGGACAGGCCACAATCAGCCCCAGCATTTT. It encodes CSASGTGHNQPQHF.

V is TRBV20-1 and J is TRBJ2-7; 7 bases are shared with TRBD2. This CDR3 is built from 14 residues. Germline CDR1 and CDR2: DFQATT and SNEGSKA (reference sequence). The J segment lost 2 bases and the V segment lost 5 bases, leaving 9 bases of the junction unmatched. The DNA of the CDR3 is TGCAGTGCTCTCCCAACTAGCGTCCCCTACGAGCAGTACTTC. This codes for CSALPTSVPYEQYF.

The gene calls are TRBV2 and TRBJ2-2; 13 bases are shared with TRBD2. CDR3 length equals 15 residues. The germline V gene encodes CDR1 SNHLY and CDR2 FYNNEI. Trimming cost V 7 bases and J 6 bases; bases outside gene matches: 5. The CDR3 sequence is CASTPTSGGPGELFF. CDR3 coding DNA: TGTGCCAGCACTCCGACTAGCGGGGGGCCCGGGGAGCTGTTTTTT.

The chain combines TRBV7-9 with TRBJ2-3; a possible D gene is TRBD2 (5 bases). The CDR3 consists of 14 residues. Germline lookup yields CDR1 SEHNR and CDR2 FQNEAQ (reference sequence). V shed 3 bases and J shed 2 bases, with 9 bases lying between them. CDR3 bases: TGTGCCAGCAGCTTCTCGCGGGCCACAGATACGCAGTATTTT. Translation: CASSFSRATDTQYF.

The gene calls are TRBV20-1 and TRBJ2-5; TRBD2 aligns across 10 bases. Germline V gene lookup returns CDR1 DFQATT and CDR2 SNEGSKA (reference sequence). The CDR3 consists of 16 residues. With V trimmed by 1 base and J by 3 bases, 8 bases remained unmatched. The CDR3: CSARGGRLAGEETQYF. CDR3 in DNA: TGCAGTGCTAGAGGGGGTAGGCTAGCGGGGGAAGAGACCCAGTACTTC.

This clonotype has a handful of counts. The genes are TRBV2 and TRBJ1-2; D uncertain. The V gene lost 4 bases and the J gene lost 0 bases, with 12 bases spanning the gap. Germline lookup yields CDR1 SNHLY and CDR2 FYNNEI. The CDR3 covers 15 residues. The CDR3 nucleotides are TGTGCCAGCAGTGTGGGTCAGACATCTAACTATGGCTACACCTTC. Amino acids: CASSVGQTSNYGYTF. Supplemented by reference TRBV2 and TRBJ1-2, the full variable domain reads EPEVTQTPSHQVTQMGQEVILRCVPISNHLYFYWYRQILGQKVEFLVSFYNNEISEKSEIFDDQFSVERPDGSNFTLKIRSTKLEDSAMYFCASSVGQTSNYGYTFGSGTRLTVV.

The chain links TRBV7-2 to TRBJ1-3, with a weak D call TRBD1 (5 bases). Germline V lookup: CDR1 SGHTA, CDR2 FQGNSA. V lost 5 bases to trimming and J lost 3 bases, with 29 bases between them. CDR3 length: 20 amino acids. CDR3 sequence (DNA): TGTGCCAGCAGCCCCCAACGAAAGACCGGGACCGAGGGATATGGAAACACCATATATTTT. Translated, it gives CASSPQRKTGTEGYGNTIYF.

The chain carries TRBV19 and TRBJ2-7; 9 nucleotides agree with TRBD1. The CDR3 is 16 residues long. Germline CDR1 is LNHDA and CDR2 is SQIVND (reference sequence). V shed 3 bases, J shed 1 base, and the junction held 7 bases outside the gene matches. The CDR3 sequence: CASSIRPGTGSYEQYF. In DNA, the CDR3 is TGTGCCAGTAGTATCCGACCCGGGACAGGGTCCTACGAGCAGTACTTC.

The rearrangement joins TRBV6-5 to TRBJ2-5, with D perhaps TRBD1 (6 bases). Trimming took 0 bases from V and 4 from J, leaving 9 bases between them. The CDR3 spans 14 residues. In germline, CDR1 is MNHEY, CDR2 SVGAGI. The CDR3 region is CASSYSQGRETQYF. The CDR3 region has the DNA TGTGCCAGCAGTTACTCTCAGGGGAGAGAGACCCAGTACTTC.

This clonotype has only a few counts. The rearrangement links TRBV12-3 or TRBV12-4 to TRBJ1-6; D is unresolved. The CDR3 has 13 amino acids. The ends were cut back, 10 bases at V and 0 bases at J, with 7 bases in the middle. The CDR3 coding sequence is TGTGCCACCGGGAGCTCCTATAATTCACCCCTCCACTTT. This encodes CATGSSYNSPLHF.

The V gene is TRBV25-1, the J gene TRBJ2-3; D call uncertain. Trimming took 1 base from V and 5 from J, leaving 10 bases between them. The CDR3 spans 14 residues. CDR1 and CDR2 (germline): MGHDK, SYGVNS. The CDR3 coding sequence is TGTGCCAGCAGTGAATTGGGCCCCAAAGATACGCAGTATTTT. Its translation is CASSELGPKDTQYF. Variable domain in full (rest from reference TRBV25-1 and TRBJ2-3): EADIYQTPRYLVIGTGKKITLECSQTMGHDKMYWYQQDPGMELHLIHYSYGVNSTEKGDLSSESTVSRIRTEHFPLTLESARPSHTSQYLCASSELGPKDTQYFGPGTRLTVL.

This chain links TRBV2 with TRBJ1-2, with 8 bases that match TRBD1. This CDR3 is 14 amino acids long. Germline V CDR1 and CDR2: SNHLY, FYNNEI. The V gene end was trimmed by 9 bases and the J gene end by 7 bases; junction bases not matched to a gene: 13. CDR3 sequence (DNA): TGTGCCAGAGACTCGACAGGGGCCGGGCGTGGCTACACCTTC. Protein sequence: CARDSTGAGRGYTF.